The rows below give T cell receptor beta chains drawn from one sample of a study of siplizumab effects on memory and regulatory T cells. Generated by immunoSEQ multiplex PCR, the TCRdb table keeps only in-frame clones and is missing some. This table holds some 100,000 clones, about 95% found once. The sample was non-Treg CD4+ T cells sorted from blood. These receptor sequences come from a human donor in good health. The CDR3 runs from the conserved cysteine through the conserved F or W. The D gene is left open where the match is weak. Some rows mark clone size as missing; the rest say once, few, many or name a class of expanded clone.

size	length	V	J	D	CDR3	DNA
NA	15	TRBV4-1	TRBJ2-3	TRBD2	CASSQLAGAIDTQYF	TGCGCCAGCAGCCAGCTAGCGGGAGCAATAGATACGCAGTATTTT
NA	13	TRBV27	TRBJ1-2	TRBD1	CASSFDRAYGYTF	TGTGCCAGCAGTTTCGACAGGGCCTATGGCTACACCTTC
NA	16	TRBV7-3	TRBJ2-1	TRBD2	CASSLIPAGGGNEQFF	TGTGCCAGCAGCTTAATTCCAGCGGGAGGAGGTAATGAGCAGTTCTTC
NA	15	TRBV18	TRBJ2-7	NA	CASSPPARGGYEQYF	TGTGCCAGCTCACCACCCGCGCGAGGGGGCTACGAGCAGTACTTC
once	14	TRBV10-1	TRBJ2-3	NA	CASSESTATDTQYF	TGCGCCAGCAGTGAGTCGACCGCGACGGATACGCAGTATTTT
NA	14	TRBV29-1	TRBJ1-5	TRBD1	CSVKDRGNNQPQHF	TGCAGCGTAAAGGACAGGGGGAACAATCAGCCCCAGCATTTT
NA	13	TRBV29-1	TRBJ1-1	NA	CSAHRGENTEAFF	TGCAGCGCCCACCGGGGCGAGAACACTGAAGCTTTCTTT
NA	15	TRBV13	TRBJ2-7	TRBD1	CASSRRQGRVLEQYF	TGTGCCAGCAGCCGAAGACAGGGGAGAGTTTTGGAGCAGTACTTC
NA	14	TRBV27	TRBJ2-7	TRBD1	CASSLEGQWNEQYF	TGTGCCAGCAGTTTAGAGGGACAGTGGAACGAGCAGTACTTC
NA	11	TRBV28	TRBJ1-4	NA	CASVSGEKLFF	TGTGCCAGCGTATCTGGGGAAAAACTGTTTTTT
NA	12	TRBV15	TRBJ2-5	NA	CATSSGGETQYF	TGTGCCACCAGCAGCGGGGGAGAGACCCAGTACTTC
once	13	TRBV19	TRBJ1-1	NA	CASSTTSNTEAFF	TGTGCCAGTAGTACGACATCGAACACTGAAGCTTTCTTT
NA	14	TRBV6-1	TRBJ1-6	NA	CASSEKLPNSPLHF	TGTGCCAGCAGTGAAAAGCTACCTAATTCACCCCTCCACTTT
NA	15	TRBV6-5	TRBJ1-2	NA	CASSYSRGDGYGYTF	TGTGCCAGCAGTTACTCAAGGGGCGATGGCTATGGCTACACCTTC
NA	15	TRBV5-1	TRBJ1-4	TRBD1	CASSLDGQGIGKLFF	TGCGCCAGCAGCTTGGACGGACAGGGGATTGGAAAACTGTTTTTT
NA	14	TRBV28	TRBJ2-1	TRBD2	CASSLGQLAGRLFF	TGTGCCAGCAGTTTAGGTCAGCTAGCGGGAAGGCTATTCTTC
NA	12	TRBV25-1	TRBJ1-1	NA	CASSLRNTEAFF	TGTGCCAGCTCGCTACGGAACACTGAAGCTTTCTTT
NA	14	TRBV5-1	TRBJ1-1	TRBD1	CASTPTGVNTEAFF	TGCGCCAGCACCCCGACAGGGGTGAACACTGAAGCTTTCTTT
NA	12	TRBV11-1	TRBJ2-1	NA	CASSRTVFEQFF	TGTGCCAGCAGCCGGACAGTTTTTGAGCAGTTCTTC
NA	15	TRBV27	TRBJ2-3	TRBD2	CASSRLAGYTDTQYF	TGTGCCAGCAGTCGACTAGCGGGGTACACAGATACGCAGTATTTT
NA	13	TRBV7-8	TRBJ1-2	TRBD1	CASSRDRGAGYTF	TGTGCCAGCAGCAGGGACAGGGGAGCTGGCTACACCTTC
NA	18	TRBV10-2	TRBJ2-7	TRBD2	CASSGAASGRAGNYEQYF	TGCGCCAGCAGTGGGGCGGCTAGCGGGAGGGCCGGGAATTACGAGCAGTACTTC
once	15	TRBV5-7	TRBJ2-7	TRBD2	CASSQRLAGAHEQYF	TGTGCCAGCAGCCAGAGACTAGCGGGAGCCCACGAGCAGTACTTC
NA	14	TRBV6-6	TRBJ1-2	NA	CASSRDSVMGGYTF	TGTGCCAGCAGCAGAGACAGTGTGATGGGTGGCTACACCTTC
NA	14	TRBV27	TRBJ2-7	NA	CASSFRYNSYEQYF	TGTGCCAGCAGTTTCCGTTATAACTCCTACGAGCAGTACTTC
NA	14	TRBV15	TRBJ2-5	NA	CATSRVVEQETQYF	TGTGCCACCAGCAGAGTTGTCGAACAAGAGACCCAGTACTTC
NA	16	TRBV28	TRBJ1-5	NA	CASSSSAGVYNQPQHF	TGTGCCAGCAGTTCGTCCGCGGGGGTGTACAATCAGCCCCAGCATTTT
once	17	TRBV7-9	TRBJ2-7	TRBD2	CASSLSLGGGKVDEQYF	TGTGCCAGCAGCTTATCTTTGGGGGGAGGGAAGGTTGACGAGCAGTACTTC
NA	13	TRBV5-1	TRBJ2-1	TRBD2	CASSSTSGTEQFF	TGCGCCAGCAGCTCGACTAGCGGGACAGAGCAGTTCTTC
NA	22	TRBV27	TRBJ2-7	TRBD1	CASSFTGTGGAGGTTWGHEQYF	TGTGCCAGCAGTTTTACCGGGACAGGGGGAGCGGGAGGTACGACGTGGGGCCACGAGCAGTACTTC
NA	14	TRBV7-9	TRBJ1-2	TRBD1	CASSFNTGAYGYTF	TGTGCCAGCAGCTTTAATACAGGGGCCTATGGCTACACCTTC
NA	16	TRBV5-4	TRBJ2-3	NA	CASSPLRDLSTDTQYF	TGTGCCAGCAGCCCATTGAGAGACCTTAGCACAGATACGCAGTATTTT
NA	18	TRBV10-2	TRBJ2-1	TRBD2	CASSESTLAGGSYNEQFF	TGCGCCAGCAGTGAGTCGACACTAGCGGGAGGTTCCTACAATGAGCAGTTCTTC
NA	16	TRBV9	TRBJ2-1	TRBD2	CASTRGLAGGKNEQFF	TGTGCCAGTACACGAGGCTTAGCGGGAGGAAAAAATGAGCAGTTCTTC
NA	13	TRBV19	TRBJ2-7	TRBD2	CASSPGLAFEQYF	TGTGCCAGTAGTCCGGGACTAGCGTTCGAGCAGTACTTC